The text below deals with one TCR beta chain. The record originates from a study of shared clonotypes between healthy human individuals. Profiled with immunoSEQ multiplex PCR; TCRdb holds only in-frame clones, not every one. The sample has approximately 530,000 clones, approximately 95% seen once. CDR1 is SGHNT, CDR2 YYREEE, per germline (reference sequence). The V gene end was trimmed by 0 bases and the J gene end by 4 bases; junction bases not matched to a gene: 5. CDR3 length: 15 residues. The sequencing sample was made of naive CD4+ T cells sorted from blood. Subset given: CD45RA+ positively selected. This TCR derives from a woman under 40 in good health. V usage is TRBV5-4 and J usage is TRBJ2-3; the match to TRBD1 covers 7 bases. The CDR3 region is CASSLDLQGADTQYF. DNA of the CDR3: TGTGCCAGCAGCTTGGATCTTCAGGGGGCAGATACGCAGTATTTT.